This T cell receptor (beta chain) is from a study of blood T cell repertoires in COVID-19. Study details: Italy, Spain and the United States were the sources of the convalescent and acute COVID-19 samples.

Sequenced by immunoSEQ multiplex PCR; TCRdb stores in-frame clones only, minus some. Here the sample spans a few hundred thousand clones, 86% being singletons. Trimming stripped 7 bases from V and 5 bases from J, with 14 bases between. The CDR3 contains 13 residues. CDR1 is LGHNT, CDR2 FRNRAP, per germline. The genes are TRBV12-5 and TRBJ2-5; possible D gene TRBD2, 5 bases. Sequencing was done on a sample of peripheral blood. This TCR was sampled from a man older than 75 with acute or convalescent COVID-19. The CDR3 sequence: CASAPLEMETQYF. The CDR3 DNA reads TGTGCTAGTGCCCCACTAGAGATGGAGACCCAGTACTTC.